This TCR beta chain was obtained from a study of shared clonotypes between healthy human individuals. Data came from immunoSEQ multiplex PCR; TCRdb stores just in-frame clones and leaves some out. The sample has about 2.4 million clones, just over 90% seen once. Details on this clone: The target antigen is unknown.

The CDR3 length is 17 residues. CDR1 LNHNV and CDR2 YYDKDF come from the germline V gene (reference sequence). Trimming removed 0 bases at V and 7 bases at J, with 16 bases between. General observations from the study: Few donors restricted represented genetic and exposure-history diversity.

The chain couples TRBV15 to TRBJ1-6, with a possible D match to TRBD1 (5 bases). The sequence derives from a man aged 18-30 years in good health. The sequencing input was naive CD4+ T cells sorted from blood. Regarding subset: CD45RA+ positively selected. CDR3 nucleotide sequence: TGTGCCACCAGCAGAGATGCCAGGAGGGACGCCAATTCACCCCTCCACTTT. Protein: CATSRDARRDANSPLHF.